This T cell receptor (beta chain) was captured in a study of OX40 agonist ivuxolimab in advanced cancers. Overall study context: Partial responses were recorded for three patients, including one with hepatocellular carcinoma and two with cutaneous melanoma.

Measured with immunoSEQ multiplex PCR; TCRdb has only the in-frame clones, and not every one. The sample lists roughly 74,000 clones, about 87% seen once, with roughly 0.54% in the top ten. Study findings and constraints: Some patients who did not respond also had low normalized T-cell clonal expansion. Antigens targeted by the expanded peripheral T cells were not determined.

Regarding this clone: Its specificity is not known.

V was pared by 5 bases and J by 0 bases, with 5 bases between. The CDR3 contains 13 residues. CDR1 and CDR2 from the germline V gene are WSHSY and SAAADI. The V call is TRBV10-2, the J call TRBJ1-5; unclear D gene. The clonotype comes from an adult with an advanced solid tumor such as melanoma, head and neck, liver or kidney cancer. Sample: CD4+ or CD8+ T cells sorted from blood, taken in a trial of the OX40 agonist ivuxolimab. This chain's CDR3 is CASSPNSNQPQHF. Written as DNA, the CDR3 is TGCGCCAGCAGTCCAAATAGCAATCAGCCCCAGCATTTT.